This T cell receptor beta chain was sequenced during a study of TIL therapy for anti-PD-1-resistant metastatic lung cancer. Overall study: Patients had a median age of almost 55 years (range roughly 35-80). Half of patients were current or former smokers. Median tumor mutation burden was roughly 1.5 mutations per megabase.

Time point described: pre-treatment sample, taken before nivolumab and TIL therapy. Pleural nodules or supraclavicular lymph nodes made up most of the excised metastases sampled. Progressing patients received lymphodepletion, expanded TIL infusion and IL-2. The CDR3 is 16 residues long. Germline CDR1 and CDR2: SGHRS and YFSETQ. V was cut by 0 bases and J by 1 base, with 11 bases left in between. The libraries were made with immunoSEQ v3. The repertoire was sequenced with immunoSEQ multiplex PCR; TCRdb's copy has only in-frame clones and lacks some. The data show approximately 87,000 clones, approximately 65% seen once.

The rearrangement joins TRBV5-1 to TRBJ2-1; D remains unclear. The TCR originated in a person aged 25 to 80 with non-small cell lung cancer. This specimen consisted of tumor tissue, obtained at baseline. CDR3 nucleotides: TGCGCCAGCAGCTTGGTTGGGGATTCTTCCTACAATGAGCAGTTCTTC. This gives the protein CASSLVGDSSYNEQFF.